These T cell receptor beta chains were read from a single sample in a study of early T cells in non-severe SARS-CoV-2 infection. TCRdb re-derived calls from the 5' RACE reads in MiXCR, one entry per CDR3 protein. The profile shows about 27,000 distinct CDR3 sequences, 3.5% to 5% of them singletons. Sequences were obtained from whole blood. Receptors were obtained from an adult who was a healthcare worker with PCR-confirmed SARS-CoV-2 infection or an uninfected control (not recorded which). Each CDR3 is given with its conserved first and last residue. Each record gives: V gene, clone size, D gene, J gene, CDR3 DNA, CDR3 protein. A D gene is named only where the DNA matches it firmly. Part of the rows lack a size; the others show once, few, many or a class for expanded clones.

TRBV7-3	NA	NA	TRBJ2-5	TGTGCCAGCAGCCAGGGACCGCAAGAGACCCAGTACTTC	CASSQGPQETQYF
TRBV29-1	medium-sized	TRBD1	TRBJ2-7	TGCAGCGTCAACAGGGGGTACGAGCAGTACTTC	CSVNRGYEQYF
TRBV14	many	NA	TRBJ2-1	TGTGCCAGCAGCCAAGTCGGGCGGAACCACAATGAGCAGTTCTTC	CASSQVGRNHNEQFF
TRBV6-1	many	NA	TRBJ2-4	TGTGCCAGCAGTGCCCGGGACCACGGGCTAAACATTCAGTACTTC	CASSARDHGLNIQYF
TRBV9	many	NA	TRBJ1-1	TGTGCCAGCAGCGTAACCACCACAGAGAACACTGAAGCTTTCTTT	CASSVTTTENTEAFF
TRBV20-1	many	NA	TRBJ2-7	TGCAGTGCTAGTCCCACCTACGAGCAGTACTTC	CSASPTYEQYF
TRBV4-2	many	NA	TRBJ1-2	TGTGCCAGCAGCCAAGATCTGGGAAGGGCTAACTATGGCTACACCTTC	CASSQDLGRANYGYTF
TRBV6-5	few	TRBD2	TRBJ2-1	TGTGCCAGCGGCTTTCGTACTAGCGGGGTTGGTGAGCAGTTCTTC	CASGFRTSGVGEQFF
TRBV27	many	NA	TRBJ2-7	TGTGCCAGCGGGCGGATGGAGCAGTACTTC	CASGRMEQYF
TRBV7-2	many	NA	TRBJ2-7	TGTGCCAGCAGCTCCAGGGTCAGCGTCTTGTACGAGCAGTACTTC	CASSSRVSVLYEQYF
TRBV28	NA	TRBD2	TRBJ2-7	TGTGCCAGCAGTCTCACTCCCGGCGGGAGTACCTACGAGCAGTACTTC	CASSLTPGGSTYEQYF
TRBV27	few	NA	TRBJ2-1	TGTGCCAGCAGTTCCTGGGGGGAGAGCTCCTACAATGAGCAGTTCTTC	CASSSWGESSYNEQFF
TRBV7-8	many	TRBD2	TRBJ2-1	TGTGCCAGCAGCTTAGCGAGGGAGGGGCCGGCGAGCTCCTACAATGAGCAGTTCTTC	CASSLAREGPASSYNEQFF
TRBV15	many	NA	TRBJ2-7	TGTGCCACCACCGACGGCGACAGACCTTACGAGCAGTACTTC	CATTDGDRPYEQYF
TRBV20-1	many	TRBD2	TRBJ2-1	TGCAGTGCCATTCGGACTAGCGGGACCGATGAGCAGTTCTTC	CSAIRTSGTDEQFF
TRBV28	many	NA	TRBJ1-2	TGTGCCAGCAGTTCCATTCGGGGAGTGTATGGCTACACCTTC	CASSSIRGVYGYTF
TRBV18	many	NA	TRBJ1-1	TGTGCCAGCTCACCGTCCTCCAACACTGAAGCTTTCTTT	CASSPSSNTEAFF
TRBV18	many	TRBD1	TRBJ2-1	TGTGCCAGCTCACCAGCTCCAGGGGGTGACTACAATGAGCAGTTCTTC	CASSPAPGGDYNEQFF
TRBV29-1	many	NA	TRBJ2-5	TGCAGCGTTGCTCGAGACCAGGGCGGTGAGACCCAGTACTTC	CSVARDQGGETQYF
TRBV5-4	many	NA	TRBJ2-7	TGTGCCAGCAGCATGAGCGGTTACTACGAGCAGTACTTC	CASSMSGYYEQYF
TRBV6-1	many	TRBD2	TRBJ2-1	TGTGCCAGCGGGGGACTAGCGGACGAACAGCAGTTCTTC	CASGGLADEQQFF
TRBV28	many	TRBD1	TRBJ1-2	TGTGCCAGCAGTTATTACTCACAGGGGGCTGGTGGCTACACCTTC	CASSYYSQGAGGYTF
TRBV29-1	NA	NA	TRBJ2-3	TGCAGCGTTGATAGGGGTGCGGTAGATACGCAGTATTTT	CSVDRGAVDTQYF
TRBV1	few	NA	TRBJ2-3	TGCACCAGCAGCCGGGATATACCGGATAGCACAGATACGCAGTATTTT	CTSSRDIPDSTDTQYF
TRBV28	medium-sized	NA	TRBJ2-6	TGTGCCAGCAGTTCTAACGAGGCAGGGGGGTACTCTGGGGCCAACGTCCTGACTTTC	CASSSNEAGGYSGANVLTF
TRBV29-1	many	TRBD1	TRBJ2-4	TGCAGCGTCGGACAGGGGATCCTTCAGTACTTC	CSVGQGILQYF
TRBV12-3/TRBV12-4	NA	TRBD1	TRBJ2-1	TGTGCCAGTCTGAAGGGACAGGGAACAAATGAGCAGTTCTTC	CASLKGQGTNEQFF